This T cell receptor (beta chain) was captured in a study of T cell responses to AZD1222 COVID-19 vaccine. Pooled samples include second doses given at about 4 or 12 weeks. Broader study findings: Researchers took repertoire samples only after the peak T cell response had come. There were vaccine-associated CD4 TCRs across spike, dominant at 160-218 and 743-854.

CDR1 SGDLS and CDR2 YYNGEE come from the germline V gene. V gave up 4 bases and J gave up 3 bases, with 13 bases separating them. CDR3 length equals 14 residues. Turning to this clone: Its antigen is as yet unknown.

The repertoire was sequenced with immunoSEQ multiplex PCR; TCRdb's copy has only in-frame clones and lacks some. In the table there are roughly 270,000 clones, almost 95% of which are singletons. This receptor was taken from an adult who received the AZD1222 COVID-19 vaccine. The specimen comprised peripheral blood, sampled 28 days after the second AZD1222 dose. The chain recombines TRBV9 with TRBJ1-2, with TRBD1 as a possible D gene (5 bases). In DNA, the CDR3 is TGTGCCAGCAGCCCGGAGGGGACCGACTATGGCTACACCTTC. Protein product: CASSPEGTDYGYTF.